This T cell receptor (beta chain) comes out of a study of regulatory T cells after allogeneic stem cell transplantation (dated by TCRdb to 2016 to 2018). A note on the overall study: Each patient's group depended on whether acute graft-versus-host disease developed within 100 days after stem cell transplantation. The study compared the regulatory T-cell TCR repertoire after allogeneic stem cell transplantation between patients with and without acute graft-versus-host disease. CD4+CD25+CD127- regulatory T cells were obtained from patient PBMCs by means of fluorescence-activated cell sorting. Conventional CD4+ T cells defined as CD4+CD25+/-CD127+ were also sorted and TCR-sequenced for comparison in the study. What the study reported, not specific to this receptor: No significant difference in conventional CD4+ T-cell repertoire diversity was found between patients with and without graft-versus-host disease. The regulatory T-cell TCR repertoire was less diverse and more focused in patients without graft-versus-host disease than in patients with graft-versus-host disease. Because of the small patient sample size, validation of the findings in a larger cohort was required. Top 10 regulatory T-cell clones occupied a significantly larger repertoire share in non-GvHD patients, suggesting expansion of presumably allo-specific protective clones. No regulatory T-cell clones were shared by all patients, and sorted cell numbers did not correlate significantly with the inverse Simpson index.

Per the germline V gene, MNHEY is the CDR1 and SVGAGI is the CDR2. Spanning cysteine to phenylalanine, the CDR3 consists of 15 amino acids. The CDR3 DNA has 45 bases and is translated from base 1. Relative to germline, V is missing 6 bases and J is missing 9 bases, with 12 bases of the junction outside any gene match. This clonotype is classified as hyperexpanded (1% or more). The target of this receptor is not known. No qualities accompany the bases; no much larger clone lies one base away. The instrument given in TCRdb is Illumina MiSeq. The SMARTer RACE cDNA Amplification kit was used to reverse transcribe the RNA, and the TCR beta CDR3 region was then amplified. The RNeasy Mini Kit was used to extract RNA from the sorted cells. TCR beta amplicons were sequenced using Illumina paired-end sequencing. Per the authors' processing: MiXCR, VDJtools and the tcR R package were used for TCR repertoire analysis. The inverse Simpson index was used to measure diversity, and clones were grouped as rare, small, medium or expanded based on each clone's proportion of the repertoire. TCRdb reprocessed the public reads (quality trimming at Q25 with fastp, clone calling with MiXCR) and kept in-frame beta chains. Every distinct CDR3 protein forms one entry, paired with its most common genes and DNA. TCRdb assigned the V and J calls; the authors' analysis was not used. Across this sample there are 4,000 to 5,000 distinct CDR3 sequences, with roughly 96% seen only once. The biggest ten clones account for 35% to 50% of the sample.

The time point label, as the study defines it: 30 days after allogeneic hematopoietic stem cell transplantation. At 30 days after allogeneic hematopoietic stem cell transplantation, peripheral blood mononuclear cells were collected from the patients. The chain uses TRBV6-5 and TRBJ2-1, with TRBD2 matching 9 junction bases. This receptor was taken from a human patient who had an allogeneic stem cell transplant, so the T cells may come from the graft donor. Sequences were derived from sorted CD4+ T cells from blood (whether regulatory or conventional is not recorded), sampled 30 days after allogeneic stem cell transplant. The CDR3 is CASRTLAGGPGEQFF. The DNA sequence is TGTGCCAGCAGGACCCTGGCGGGAGGGCCGGGTGAGCAGTTCTTC.